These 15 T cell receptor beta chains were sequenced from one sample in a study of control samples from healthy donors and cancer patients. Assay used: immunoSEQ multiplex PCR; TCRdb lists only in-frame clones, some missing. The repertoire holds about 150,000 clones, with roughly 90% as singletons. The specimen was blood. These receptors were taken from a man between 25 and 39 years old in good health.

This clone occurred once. CDR3 amino acids: CASSSDRGNEQYF. Here the CDR3 DNA reads TGTGCCAGCAGCTCAGACAGGGGGAACGAGCAGTACTTC. The chain has TRBV13 and TRBJ2-7; 9 positions match TRBD1. This CDR3 has 13 amino acids. Per germline, CDR1 PRHDT and CDR2 FYEKMQ (reference sequence). Unmatched junction bases numbered 3, after V lost 4 bases and J lost 5 bases.

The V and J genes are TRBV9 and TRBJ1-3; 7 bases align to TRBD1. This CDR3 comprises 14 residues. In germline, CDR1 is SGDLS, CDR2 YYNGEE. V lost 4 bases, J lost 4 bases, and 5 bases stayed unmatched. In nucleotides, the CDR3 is TGTGCCAGCAGCTCAGGACAGGCCGGAAACACCATATATTTT. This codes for CASSSGQAGNTIYF.

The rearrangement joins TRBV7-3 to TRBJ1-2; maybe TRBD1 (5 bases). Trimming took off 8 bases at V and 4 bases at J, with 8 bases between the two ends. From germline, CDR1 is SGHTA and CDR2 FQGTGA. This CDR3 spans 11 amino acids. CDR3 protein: CASGGIYGYTF. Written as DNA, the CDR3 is TGTGCCAGCGGGGGTATCTATGGCTACACCTTC.

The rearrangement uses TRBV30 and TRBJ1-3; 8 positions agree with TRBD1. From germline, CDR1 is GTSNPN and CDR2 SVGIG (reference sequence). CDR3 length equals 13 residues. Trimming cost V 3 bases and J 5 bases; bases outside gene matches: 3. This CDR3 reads CAWSGQGRNTIYF. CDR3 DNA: TGTGCCTGGAGCGGACAGGGAAGAAACACCATATATTTT.

For the CDR3, the DNA is TGTGCCAGCAGCTTACAAAGGGGCGTCCCTTCTGGGGCCAACGTCCTGACTTTC. Translation gives CASSLQRGVPSGANVLTF. The chain recombines TRBV7-6 with TRBJ2-6, with D tentatively TRBD1 (5 bases). V was cut by 2 bases and J by 1 base, with 15 bases left in between. Germline CDR1 is SGHVS and CDR2 is FNYEAQ. The CDR3 is made up of 18 amino acids.

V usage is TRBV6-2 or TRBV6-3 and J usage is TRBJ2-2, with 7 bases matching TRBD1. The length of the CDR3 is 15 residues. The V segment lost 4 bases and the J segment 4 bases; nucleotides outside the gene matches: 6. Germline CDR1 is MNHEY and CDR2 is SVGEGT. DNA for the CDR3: TGTGCCAGCAGTTTGGGACAGTTGGGCACCGGGGAGCTGTTTTTT. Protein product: CASSLGQLGTGELFF.

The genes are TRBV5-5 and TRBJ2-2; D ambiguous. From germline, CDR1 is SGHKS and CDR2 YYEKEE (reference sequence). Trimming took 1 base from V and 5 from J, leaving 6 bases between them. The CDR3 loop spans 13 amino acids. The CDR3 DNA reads TGTGCCAGCAGCTTGAGGGTGACCGGGGAGCTGTTTTTT. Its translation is CASSLRVTGELFF.

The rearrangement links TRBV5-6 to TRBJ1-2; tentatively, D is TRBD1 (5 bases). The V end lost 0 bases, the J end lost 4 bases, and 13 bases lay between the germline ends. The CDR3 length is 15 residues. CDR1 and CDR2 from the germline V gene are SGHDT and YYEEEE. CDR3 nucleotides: TGTGCCAGCAGCTTGGGGGGACGGAGATCCTATGGCTACACCTTC. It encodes CASSLGGRRSYGYTF.

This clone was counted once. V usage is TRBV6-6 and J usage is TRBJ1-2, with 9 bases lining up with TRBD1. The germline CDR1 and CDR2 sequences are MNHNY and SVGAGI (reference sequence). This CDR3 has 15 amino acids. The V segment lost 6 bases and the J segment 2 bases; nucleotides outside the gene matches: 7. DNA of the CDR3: TGTGCCAGCAGCCAGGACGGGACAGGGAACTATGGCTACACCTTC. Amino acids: CASSQDGTGNYGYTF.

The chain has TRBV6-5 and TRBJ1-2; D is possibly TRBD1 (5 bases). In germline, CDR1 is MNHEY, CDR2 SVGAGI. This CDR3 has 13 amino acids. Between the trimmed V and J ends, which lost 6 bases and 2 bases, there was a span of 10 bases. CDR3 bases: TGTGCCAGCAGCCCACAGGAAAACTATGGCTACACCTTC. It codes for CASSPQENYGYTF.

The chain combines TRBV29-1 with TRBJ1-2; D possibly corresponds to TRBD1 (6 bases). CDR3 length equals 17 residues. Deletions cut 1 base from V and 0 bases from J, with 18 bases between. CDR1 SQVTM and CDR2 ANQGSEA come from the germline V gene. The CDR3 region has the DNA TGCAGCGTTGAAGGACAGGATATGACGGCTCCTAACTATGGCTACACCTTC. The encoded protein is CSVEGQDMTAPNYGYTF.

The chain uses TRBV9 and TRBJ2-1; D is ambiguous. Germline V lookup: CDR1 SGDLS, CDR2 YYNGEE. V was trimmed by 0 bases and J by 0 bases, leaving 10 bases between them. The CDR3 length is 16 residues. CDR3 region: CASSVGYSSSYNEQFF. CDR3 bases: TGTGCCAGCAGCGTAGGATACAGTAGCTCCTACAATGAGCAGTTCTTC.

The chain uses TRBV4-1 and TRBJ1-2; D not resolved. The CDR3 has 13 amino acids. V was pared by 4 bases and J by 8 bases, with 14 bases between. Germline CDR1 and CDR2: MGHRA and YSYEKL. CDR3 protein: CASSPPELGGYTF. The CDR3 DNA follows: TGCGCCAGCAGCCCACCCGAGTTGGGCGGCTACACCTTC.

Written as DNA, the CDR3 is TGTGCCAGCAACAAGGGACAGTCCTACTCCTACGAGCAGTACTTC. Protein: CASNKGQSYSYEQYF. The genes are TRBV14 and TRBJ2-7, with 7 bases fitting TRBD1. Per germline, CDR1 SGHDN and CDR2 FVKESK. CDR3 size: 15 residues. V gave up 7 bases and J gave up 0 bases; unmatched junction bases: 9.

The CDR3 spells CASSDRRNEQYF. CDR3 nucleotides: TGTGCCAGCAGTGATCGAAGAAACGAGCAGTACTTC. The chain joins TRBV6-2 or TRBV6-3 to TRBJ2-7; no clear D gene. The V end lost 5 bases, the J end lost 5 bases, and 10 bases lay between the germline ends. The CDR3 is made up of 12 amino acids. Germline-derived CDR1 and CDR2 are MNHEY and SVGEGT.